The 25 T cell receptor beta chains reported below all come from one sample, sequenced in a study of cytomegalovirus exposure and HLA in healthy donors (dated by TCRdb to the late 2010s). Receptor amplification or capture employed the immunoSEQ multiplex PCR assay. For the multiplex PCR, a mixture combining 60 forward primers for TCR Vbeta segments and 13 reverse primers for TCR Jbeta segments was used. TCRdb carries this immuneACCESS record with in-frame sequences only. Its versions omit some clonotypes, under half of them owing to an unresolved V gene in the studies checked, with the rest unexplained. This sample holds 150,000 to 200,000 clones; roughly 13% were observed only once. The top ten hold under 10% of the sample. What was sequenced was PBMCs. The receptors derive from a man between 50 and 59 years old in good health and CMV-seropositive.

The V and J genes are TRBV5-1 and TRBJ2-7; 7 bases line up with TRBD1. The V and J ends lost 4 bases and 5 bases, in that order; junction bases with no gene match: 9. The CDR3 length is 14 residues. Per germline, CDR1 SGHRS and CDR2 YFSETQ. The CDR3 DNA reads TGCGCCAGCAGCCTAAACAGGGGTAAAGACGAGCAGTACTTC. The encoded protein is CASSLNRGKDEQYF.

The gene calls are TRBV5-1 and TRBJ2-1; the match to TRBD2 covers 8 bases. With 0 bases clipped from V and 0 bases from J, the junction kept 5 bases outside the gene matches. This CDR3 has 17 amino acids. The germline CDR1 and CDR2 sequences are SGHRS and YFSETQ. The CDR3: CASSLEPGTSSYNEQFF. The CDR3 region has the DNA TGCGCCAGCAGCTTGGAACCCGGGACTAGCTCCTACAATGAGCAGTTCTTC.

The J gene is TRBJ2-5, the V gene TRBV11-3; TRBD2 matches at 12 bases. Germline V gives CDR1 SGHNT, CDR2 YENEEA. J was trimmed by 7 bases and V by 6 bases; bases with no gene match: 9. CDR3 size: 15 residues. The CDR3 loop is CASSQTSGGLGTQYF. The CDR3 nucleotides are TGTGCCAGCAGTCAGACTAGCGGGGGACTTGGGACCCAGTACTTC.

V is TRBV9 and J is TRBJ2-1, with D hard to call. Germline loops: CDR1 SGDLS, CDR2 YYNGEE. Trimming removed 0 bases from V and 4 bases from J, with 2 bases in between. This CDR3 has 12 residues. The CDR3 DNA reads TGTGCCAGCAGCGTAGCGTACAATGAGCAGTTCTTC. Protein: CASSVAYNEQFF.

V gene TRBV4-3 combines with J gene TRBJ1-3; D unclear. This CDR3 has 18 residues. CDR1 is LGHNA, CDR2 YSLEER, per germline. Deletions cut 1 base from V and 0 bases from J, with 16 bases between. CDR3 nucleotides: TGCGCCAGCAGCCAAGCCCTTGGCGGGTCGAGCTCTGGAAACACCATATATTTT. It is translated as CASSQALGGSSSGNTIYF.

The chain recombines TRBV28 with TRBJ2-7, with 8 nucleotides matching TRBD1. Germline values: CDR1 MDHEN, CDR2 SYDVKM. The J segment lost 4 bases and the V segment lost 6 bases, leaving 2 bases of the junction unmatched. This CDR3 region has 12 residues. In DNA form, the CDR3 reads TGTGCCAGCAGCCGACAGGGGTACGAGCAGTACGTC. Its translation is CASSRQGYEQYV.

CDR3 protein: CASSYEAGEKLFF. The CDR3 DNA reads as TGTGCCAGCAGTTACGAAGCAGGGGAAAAACTGTTTTTT. J is TRBJ1-4 and V is TRBV6-5; TRBD1 is a possible D gene (5 bases). V gave up 2 bases and J gave up 8 bases, with 9 bases separating them. The germline V gene encodes CDR1 MNHEY and CDR2 SVGAGI. This CDR3 comprises 13 residues.

The table lists this clone with a few counts. The chain combines TRBV5-1 with TRBJ2-3, with 9 bases lining up with TRBD1. This CDR3 region has 16 residues. V lost 6 bases, J lost 3 bases, and 11 bases stayed unmatched. CDR1 is SGHRS, CDR2 YFSETQ, per germline. As DNA, the CDR3 is TGCGCCAGCACTTTCTCCGGGACAGGGATGACAGATACGCAGTATTTT. Amino acids: CASTFSGTGMTDTQYF.

This clone turned up a few times. The rearrangement links TRBV2 to TRBJ2-3, with 7 positions matching TRBD1. CDR3 length equals 14 residues. V trimming: 4 bases; J trimming: 3 bases; junction bases outside the gene matches: 4. Germline CDR1 SNHLY, CDR2 FYNNEI. Written as DNA, the CDR3 is TGTGCCAGCAGTGTAGAGACAGGGACAGATACGCAGTATTTT. This encodes CASSVETGTDTQYF.

In its sample, this clone was seen a few times. This chain joins TRBV2 and TRBJ1-5; D ambiguous. V was pared by 7 bases and J by 4 bases, with 11 bases between. The CDR3 spans 13 residues. The germline V gene has CDR1 SNHLY and CDR2 FYNNEI. The CDR3 DNA reads TGTGCCAGCATGGGAGACGCTAATCAGCCCCAGCATTTT. Amino acids: CASMGDANQPQHF. The full variable domain, in which reference TRBV2 and TRBJ1-5 provide the parts outside the CDR3, is EPEVTQTPSHQVTQMGQEVILRCVPISNHLYFYWYRQILGQKVEFLVSFYNNEISEKSEIFDDQFSVERPDGSNFTLKIRSTKLEDSAMYFCASMGDANQPQHFGDGTRLSIL.

The chain employs TRBV5-5 and TRBJ1-2; 7 nucleotides match TRBD1. V gave up 0 bases and J gave up 8 bases; unmatched junction bases: 7. Per the germline V gene, CDR1 is SGHKS and CDR2 is YYEKEE (reference sequence). The CDR3 is 14 residues long. CDR3 in amino acids: CASSLATGVRGYTF. The CDR3 nucleotides are TGTGCCAGCAGCTTGGCTACAGGGGTACGAGGCTACACCTTC.

This chain joins TRBV7-9 and TRBJ1-3, with 8 bases lining up with TRBD1. The junction had 2 bases not matched to a gene; V was cut back by 5 bases and J by 2 bases. CDR1 SEHNR and CDR2 FQNEAQ come from the germline V gene (reference sequence). The CDR3 loop spans 14 amino acids. The CDR3 region has the DNA TGTGCCAGCAGCCCCAGGGGGCCTGGAAACACCATATATTTT. Protein product: CASSPRGPGNTIYF. The full variable domain, its missing parts supplied by reference TRBV7-9 and TRBJ1-3, is DTGVSQNPRHKITKRGQNVTFRCDPISEHNRLYWYRQTLGQGPEFLTYFQNEAQLEKSRLLSDRFSAERPKGSFSTLEIQRTEQGDSAMYLCASSPRGPGNTIYFGEGSWLTVV.

Only a few counts were recorded for this clone. This rearrangement joins TRBV4-3 to TRBJ1-1; no reliable D call. Germline CDR1 is LGHNA and CDR2 is YSLEER. The CDR3 runs 13 residues. V was clipped by 4 bases and J by 1 base, with 7 bases between them. In DNA, the CDR3 is TGCGCCAGCAGCCGTCTTAAGAACACTGAAGCTTTCTTT. This encodes CASSRLKNTEAFF.

This chain uses TRBV18 with TRBJ2-6, with 7 bases aligning to TRBD2. This CDR3 is built from 17 residues. Germline assignment: CDR1 KGHSH and CDR2 LQKENI. Losses at the gene ends were 5 bases for V and 0 bases for J; bases not matched to a gene: 7. The CDR3 DNA follows: TGTGCCAGCTCATCAGGGCGGGGGAGCTCTGGGGCCAACGTCCTGACTTTC. Amino acid sequence: CASSSGRGSSGANVLTF.

This clone was picked up a small number of times. The V gene is TRBV11-3, the J gene TRBJ2-5; 12 nucleotides agree with TRBD2. The germline V gene encodes CDR1 SGHNT and CDR2 YENEEA. The CDR3 spans 15 residues. The ends lost 0 bases at V and 5 bases at J; junction bases unmatched: 1. As DNA, the CDR3 is TGTGCCAGCAGCTTAGATCTAGCGGGGGGGGAGACCCAGTACTTC. It yields the protein CASSLDLAGGETQYF.

This sequence joins TRBV10-3 and TRBJ2-2; 13 nucleotides match TRBD2. Germline V gene sequence: CDR1 ENHRY, CDR2 SYGVKD. V dropped 4 bases and J dropped 1; count of bases not matched to a gene: 6. This CDR3 spans 18 amino acids. For the CDR3, the DNA is TGTGCCATCAGTGGAACTAGCGGGGGGGCCGGGAACACCGGGGAGCTGTTTTTT. It specifies CAISGTSGGAGNTGELFF.

This clone has only a few counts. This chain uses TRBV9 with TRBJ2-1, with D maybe TRBD2 (5 bases). Trimming took off 2 bases at V and 2 bases at J, with 11 bases between the two ends. Germline V gene data show CDR1 as SGDLS and CDR2 as YYNGEE. The CDR3 sequence is 15 residues long. The CDR3 sequence is CASSVSLDPYNEQFF. CDR3 bases: TGTGCCAGCAGCGTTTCACTAGACCCCTACAATGAGCAGTTCTTC.

The table lists this clone with a few counts. The V and J genes are TRBV7-6 and TRBJ2-5; TRBD2 is a possible D gene (7 bases). Germline V gene lookup returns CDR1 SGHVS and CDR2 FNYEAQ. Trimming removed 4 bases at V and 1 base at J, with 16 bases between. CDR3 size: 16 residues. The chain's CDR3 is CASSSFSRGAQETQYF. The CDR3 DNA is TGTGCCAGCAGCTCCTTCAGCCGGGGGGCCCAAGAGACCCAGTACTTC.

This clone was seen a handful of times. This sequence joins TRBV2 and TRBJ2-1; 8 positions agree with TRBD2. There are 16 residues in the CDR3. CDR1 SNHLY and CDR2 FYNNEI come from the germline V gene. With V trimmed by 2 bases and J by 5 bases, 8 bases remained unmatched. This chain's CDR3 is CASSEFTGGGHNEQFF. CDR3 DNA: TGTGCCAGCAGTGAATTCACCGGGGGGGGTCACAATGAGCAGTTCTTC.

Ten or more counts support this clone. J is TRBJ1-6 and V is TRBV5-6; D is perhaps TRBD1 (6 bases). The CDR3 extends over 14 amino acids. Germline loops: CDR1 SGHDT, CDR2 YYEEEE. V was clipped by 1 base and J by 8 bases, with 10 bases between them. The CDR3 nucleotides read TGTGCCAGCAGCTTGCCGGACAGATATTCACCCCTCCACTTT. Translated: CASSLPDRYSPLHF.

This clone was observed a few times. The chain employs TRBV7-3 and TRBJ1-1, with 11 bases identical to TRBD1. The trim removed 5 bases at V and 5 bases at J, leaving 4 bases unmatched. This CDR3 is 14 amino acids long. Germline CDR1 and CDR2: SGHTA and FQGTGA. CDR3 coding DNA: TGTGCCAGCAGCCGGGACAGGGGGGGAACTGAAGCTTTCTTT. It yields the protein CASSRDRGGTEAFF.

The rearrangement links TRBV6-6 to TRBJ2-7; D perhaps matches TRBD1 (6 bases). V dropped 4 bases and J dropped 3 bases, with 16 bases sitting between them. This CDR3 is 15 amino acids long. Germline assignment: CDR1 MNHNY and CDR2 SVGAGI (reference sequence). The CDR3 sequence is CASSSPPTGYYEQYF. The CDR3, as DNA: TGTGCCAGCAGTTCCCCTCCGACAGGCTACTACGAGCAGTACTTC.

This clone was seen only a few times. This CDR3 reads CAIKGDRGEKLFF. CDR3 nucleotide sequence: TGTGCCATCAAAGGGGACAGGGGTGAAAAACTGTTTTTT. The chain employs TRBV10-3 and TRBJ1-4; 10 positions match TRBD1. V dropped 7 bases and J dropped 7; count of bases not matched to a gene: 3. The germline V gene encodes CDR1 ENHRY and CDR2 SYGVKD. This CDR3 region has 13 residues.

The chain links TRBV6-4 to TRBJ2-2, with 10 bases lining up with TRBD2. The V gene's germline CDR1 is MRHNA and CDR2 SNTAGT. The CDR3 is 16 amino acids. V dropped 5 bases and J dropped 4; count of bases not matched to a gene: 7. The CDR3 is CASSRSGGASTGELFF. In nucleotides, the CDR3 is TGTGCCAGCAGTCGGAGCGGGGGGGCCTCCACCGGGGAGCTGTTTTTT.

The chain has TRBV11-3 and TRBJ2-5; possibly TRBD1 for D (6 bases). Germline loops: CDR1 SGHNT, CDR2 YENEEA. The length of the CDR3 is 13 residues. Trimming took 3 bases from V and 5 from J, leaving 10 bases between them. The CDR3 is CASSFRGWETQYF. The DNA of the CDR3 is TGTGCCAGCAGCTTCAGGGGCTGGGAGACCCAGTACTTC. The full variable domain, with the rest looked up from reference TRBV11-3 and TRBJ2-5, is EAGVVQSPRYKIIEKKQPVAFWCNPISGHNTLYWYLQNLGQGPELLIRYENEEAVDDSQLPKDRFSAERLKGVDSTLKIQPAELGDSAVYLCASSFRGWETQYFGPGTRLLVL.